This T cell receptor beta chain was documented in a study of blood T cell repertoires in COVID-19. This CDR3 region has 17 residues. Profiled with immunoSEQ multiplex PCR; TCRdb holds only in-frame clones, not every one. The table has around 100,000 clones, around 85% seen once. V gene TRBV21-1 combines with J gene TRBJ2-2; the listed D gene, TRBD2, was not tested against the DNA. TRBV21-1 is a pseudogene locus. The receptor comes from a man aged 45 to 65 with active or convalescent COVID-19. Sequencing was done on a sample of peripheral blood. CDR3 protein: CASSIHRGLGDLGELFF. CDR3 nucleotides: TGTGCCAGCAGCATCCACCGAGGACTAGGGGACCTCGGGGAGCTGTTTTTT.